This TCR beta chain was identified during a study of T cells in Graves' hyperthyroidism and ophthalmopathy (dated by TCRdb to the late 2010s). As for the study more broadly: Peripheral blood was sampled at the time of initial diagnosis, prior to any treatment. TCR V-J signatures able to tell the groups apart were searched for in a discovery cohort of 100 patients, of whom about 40 had Graves' ophthalmopathy and roughly 58 had stable Graves' hyperthyroidism. An independent validation cohort of about 20 hyperthyroidism patients and roughly 16 patients who later progressed to ophthalmopathy tested prospective prediction of ophthalmopathy. For training and testing, the 95 to 100 patients in the discovery cohort were randomly divided in a 7:3 ratio. In addition, the study compared T-cell repertoires in thyroid tissue and in blood from several Graves' hyperthyroidism patients. Once sampling was done, hyperthyroidism patients were given methimazole at a starting dose of 30 mg daily, whereas ophthalmopathy patients were given high-dose intravenous methylprednisolone. The paper describes TCR Vbeta CDR3 sequencing of some 130 peripheral blood samples, made up of under 50 ophthalmopathy patients, around 78 hyperthyroidism patients and 17 progressor patients.

Germline trimming amounts to 4 bases on V and 0 bases on J, with 8 as the count of junction bases outside the gene matches. The germline V gene supplies CDR1 SGHDT and CDR2 YYEEEE. The CDR3 spans 16 residues, from the cysteine through the phenylalanine. Of the read, only the CDR3 DNA is kept; its 48 bases are in frame from base 1. Ophthalmopathy patients had moderately to severely active disease, Clinical Activity Score of at least 3, NOSPECS grade of at least 4, and duration under 3 months. Any patient with an uncontrolled infection, another autoimmune disease, pregnancy or lactation was excluded. Clinical symptoms, serum thyroxine and TRAb, thyroid ultrasound, and orbital computed tomography formed the basis for the diagnoses. PBMCs were isolated from more than 8 ml of fresh peripheral blood by Ficoll-Paque density gradient centrifugation. Trizol reagent was used to extract total RNA, and RNA quality was then checked on an Agilent 2100 Bioanalyzer.

Here is what the overall study found, with its caveats: During validation, the model predicted progression to ophthalmopathy a median of around 6 months ahead of onset, with roughly 65% sensitivity and more than 72% specificity. Sample size was not statistically predetermined, and investigators were not blinded to group allocation. In cross-validation, a model built on a 13 V-J signature told ophthalmopathy apart from stable hyperthyroidism with 87.88% sensitivity and roughly 82% specificity, and in testing the same model reached 80%/75%. Most expanded thyroid clonotypes (frequency above 0.001) were also detected in blood, a finding suggesting that blood repertoires may reflect thyroid immune responses.

This clonotype was counted a few times. Its cognate antigen has yet to be identified. Base qualities are missing; no much larger clone stands one base away. The TCR beta CDR3 regions were amplified from the RNA transcripts. The TCR CDR3 was subjected to a first round of RT-PCR using the HTBI primer set and the Qiagen OneStep RT-PCR kit. A second multiplex PCR round built the libraries, followed by size selection and purification. The libraries were sequenced on an Illumina HiSeq2000 using paired-end 100 bp reads. The original pipeline was this. Raw data were processed with SOAPnuke, discarding reads with adapters, uncalled bases, mean Phred below 15, or no exact constant-primer or identifier match. COPE v1.2.5 was used to merge the high-quality paired reads, and each unique nucleotide sequence was defined as a clonotype. MiTCR v1.1 was used to align clonotypes to the IMGT TRBV, TRBD and TRBJ reference segments. The analysis was restricted to V-J combinations with a frequency above 0.0001, which together covered approximately 99% of the repertoires. The TCS score was defined as the ratio of F50 (clonal expansion) to E x V (chaos), calculated using BLOSUM62-based TCRdist between CDR3 peptides within each V-J. Welch's t-statistics and random forest reduced 450 to 600 V-J features to around 14, which were used in a naive Bayes classifier (R e1071). TCRdb trimmed the raw reads at Q25, called clones with MiXCR and kept productive beta chains. Rows are unified per CDR3 protein, each entry keeping the most common DNA and genes. The V and J calls reflect TCRdb's pipeline rather than the authors' work. The sample table lists approximately 620,000 distinct CDR3 sequences, more than 15% of them with a count of one. The top ten constitute under 3.5% of the sample.

Sequenced sample: blood. The sequence joins TRBV5-6 to TRBJ2-3; the central 7 bases match TRBD2. This clonotype was sampled from a woman in her 40s with Graves' ophthalmopathy. The nucleotides read TGTGCCAGCAGCCCTGCCCTGGGGGGGAGCACAGATACGCAGTATTTT. Its product reads: CASSPALGGSTDTQYF. Extended through the reference TRBV5-6 and TRBJ2-3 proteins, this CDR3 yields the full variable domain: DAGVTQSPTHLIKTRGQQVTLRCSPKSGHDTVSWYQQALGQGPQFIFQYYEEEERQRGNFPDRFSGHQFPNYSSELNVNALLLGDSALYLCASSPALGGSTDTQYFGPGTRLTVL.